The rows below give T cell receptor beta chains drawn from one sample of a study of read filtering for tumor transcriptome and immune sequencing. TCRdb reprocessed the reads via MiXCR and lists one record per CDR3 protein. The table has 50,000 or so distinct CDR3 sequences, 9% to 15% seen once. What was sequenced was a population of CD138-negative cells sorted from bone marrow. The receptors stem from a donor at least 40 years old with multiple myeloma. Each CDR3 is given with its conserved first and last residue.

v_gene	j_gene	CDR3aa
TRBV29-1	TRBJ1-5	CSVGDNRNQPQHF
TRBV5-1	TRBJ2-1	CASSLVSGGASVGYNEQFF
TRBV7-3	TRBJ2-1	CASSYLKGNEQFF
TRBV19	TRBJ2-3	CASMADESWDTQYF
TRBV5-1	TRBJ2-1	CASSLGTGPGNEQFF
TRBV14	TRBJ2-1	CASSLFSGSSYNEQFF
TRBV7-9	TRBJ2-4	CASSLGFAKNIQYF
TRBV29-1	TRBJ1-1	CSAGGLNTEAFF
TRBV7-9	TRBJ2-2	CASSSSGDAGELFF
TRBV18	TRBJ1-1	CASSPGFGVNTEAFF
TRBV2	TRBJ2-5	CASSQGGQETQYF
TRBV10-3	TRBJ2-7	CAITRSGGEQYF
TRBV20-1	TRBJ1-5	CSASTGWRSNQPQHF
TRBV20-1	TRBJ2-1	CSARDRRGGRNEQFF
TRBV7-9	TRBJ2-7	CAVQSSYEQYF
TRBV6-5	TRBJ2-2	CATRTGGTGELFF
TRBV30	TRBJ1-4	CAWRKGQVDEKLFF
TRBV12-3/TRBV12-4	TRBJ2-4	CASGTGVENIQYF
TRBV4-1	TRBJ2-1	CASSYLGREGMF
TRBV27	TRBJ2-7	CASSSTGSEQYF
TRBV12-3/TRBV12-4	TRBJ1-3	CASSLRTGGNTIYF
TRBV5-1	TRBJ2-3	CASSRDGRTDTQYF